The clone carrying this T cell receptor (beta chain) was observed at least ten times. This sample was taken from a study of human T cells and chemical hapten exposure. There are 12 residues in the CDR3. Trimming stripped 6 bases from V and 5 bases from J, with 7 bases between. Per the germline V gene, CDR1 is SNHLY and CDR2 is FYNNEI. Time point given: pre-sensitization, week 0. Treatment specified: therapeutic diphenylcyclopropenone sensitization with weekly scalp DPC. TCRdb itself ran the RACE reads through MiXCR, one entry per CDR3 protein. There are about 89,000 distinct CDR3 sequences in the sample; approximately 11% occur only once, and approximately 3.1% lies in the top ten.

This chain uses TRBV2 with TRBJ2-2; no clear D. The clonotype originates from an older woman with alopecia areata. Some clones in this sample may be carry-over from other donors' samples. Sequences were derived from whole blood, sampled in connection with sensitization to the hapten diphenylcyclopropenone (DPC). This chain's CDR3 is CASSVGTGELFF. The CDR3 nucleotides read TGTGCCAGCAGCGTAGGAACCGGGGAGCTGTTTTTT. The variable domain in full, with the rest retrieved from reference TRBV2 and TRBJ2-2, is EPEVTQTPSHQVTQMGQEVILRCVPISNHLYFYWYRQILGQKVEFLVSFYNNEISEKSEIFDDQFSVERPDGSNFTLKIRSTKLEDSAMYFCASSVGTGELFFGEGSRLTVL.